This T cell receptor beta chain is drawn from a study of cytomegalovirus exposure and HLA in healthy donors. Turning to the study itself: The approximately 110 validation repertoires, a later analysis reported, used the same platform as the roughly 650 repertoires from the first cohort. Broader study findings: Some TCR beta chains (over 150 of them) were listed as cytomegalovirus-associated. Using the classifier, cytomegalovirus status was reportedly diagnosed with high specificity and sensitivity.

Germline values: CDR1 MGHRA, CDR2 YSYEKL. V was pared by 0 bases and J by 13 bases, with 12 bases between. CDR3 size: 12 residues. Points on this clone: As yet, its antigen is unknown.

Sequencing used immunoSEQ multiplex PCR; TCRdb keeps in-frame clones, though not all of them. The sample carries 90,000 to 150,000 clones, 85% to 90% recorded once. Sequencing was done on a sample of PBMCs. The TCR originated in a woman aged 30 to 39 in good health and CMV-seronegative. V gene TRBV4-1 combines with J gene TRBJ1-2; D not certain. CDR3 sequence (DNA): TGCGCCAGCAGCCAAGATTTTTGGGCAATCACCTTC. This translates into CASSQDFWAITF.